This paragraph covers one TCR beta chain sequence. Antigen specificity is unknown. Study findings and constraints: Tumor Tregs overlapped most with tumor, then blood, naive CD4+ cells. The larger-cohort validation was restricted to a single TCR beta V-J rearrangement rather than whole repertoires. In terms of TCR gene usage, tumor memory CD4+ T cells clustered together with blood and lymph node memory CD4+ cells, as well as with lymph node naive CD4+ cells.

TCRdb re-analysed the 5' RACE reads in MiXCR, keeping a single row per CDR3 protein. The repertoire holds tens of thousands of distinct CDR3 sequences, with 29% as singletons. This sequence was found in a female donor with breast cancer. What was sequenced was memory CD4+ T cells sorted from a lymph node. Noted subset: memory CD4+ T cells, CD4+CD45RO+CD25-.

The CDR3 reads CASSSRFFGRAYEQYF. DNA of the CDR3: TGTGCCAGCAGTTCACGTTTTTTCGGGAGGGCCTACGAGCAGTACTTC. The V and J genes are TRBV28 and TRBJ2-7; 8 nucleotides line up with TRBD2. Looked up from germline, CDR1 is MDHEN and CDR2 is SYDVKM. The CDR3 runs 16 residues. Losses at the gene ends were 4 bases for V and 2 bases for J; bases not matched to a gene: 10. Together with reference TRBV28 and TRBJ2-7, the CDR3 gives the full variable domain: DVKVTQSSRYLVKRTGEKVFLECVQDMDHENMFWYRQDPGLGLRLIYFSYDVKMKEKGDIPEGYSVSREKKERFSLILESASTNQTSMYLCASSSRFFGRAYEQYFGPGTRLTVT.